The TCR beta chain under discussion was sequenced for a study of shared clonotypes between healthy human individuals. Study summary: Serving as donors were a couple of women and a few men, whose ages spanned 18 to 49. Study outcomes and limitations: Few donors limited the genetic and exposure-history diversity represented.

Several immunoSEQ plates held equal portions of the genomic DNA taken from each subset. Profiled with immunoSEQ multiplex PCR; TCRdb holds only in-frame clones, not every one. The sample contains roughly 480,000 clones, around 80% of which appear only once. V dropped 6 bases and J dropped 0 bases, with 8 bases sitting between them. The germline gives CDR1 SNHLY, CDR2 FYNNEI. CDR3 length equals 13 residues. Genomic DNA came from tens of millions of PBMCs in unsorted samples. There are a few counts of this clone. Its antigen is not known. This chain connects TRBV2 to TRBJ1-1, with D hard to call. The sample taken for sequencing was PBMCs. The clonotype originates from a woman aged 40-49 years in good health. Some clones in this sample may be carry-over from other donors' samples. Written as DNA, the CDR3 is TGTGCCAGCAGGACTGACATGAACACTGAAGCTTTCTTT. Translation: CASRTDMNTEAFF. Looking up the rest from reference TRBV2 and TRBJ1-1 gives the full variable domain: EPEVTQTPSHQVTQMGQEVILRCVPISNHLYFYWYRQILGQKVEFLVSFYNNEISEKSEIFDDQFSVERPDGSNFTLKIRSTKLEDSAMYFCASRTDMNTEAFFGQGTRLTVV.